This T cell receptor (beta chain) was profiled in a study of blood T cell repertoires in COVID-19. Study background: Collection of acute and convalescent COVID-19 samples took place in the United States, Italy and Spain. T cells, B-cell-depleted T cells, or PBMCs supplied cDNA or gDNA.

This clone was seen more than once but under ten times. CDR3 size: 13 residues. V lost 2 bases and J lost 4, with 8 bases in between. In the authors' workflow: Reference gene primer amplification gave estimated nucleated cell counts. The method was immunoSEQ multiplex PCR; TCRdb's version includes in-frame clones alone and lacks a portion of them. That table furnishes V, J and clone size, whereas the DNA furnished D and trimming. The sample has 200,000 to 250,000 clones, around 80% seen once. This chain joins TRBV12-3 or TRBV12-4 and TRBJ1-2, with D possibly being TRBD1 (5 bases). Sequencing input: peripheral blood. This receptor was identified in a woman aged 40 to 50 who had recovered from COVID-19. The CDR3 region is CASSLSRGYGYTF. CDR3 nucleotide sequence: TGTGCCAGCAGTTTAAGTAGGGGCTATGGCTACACCTTC.